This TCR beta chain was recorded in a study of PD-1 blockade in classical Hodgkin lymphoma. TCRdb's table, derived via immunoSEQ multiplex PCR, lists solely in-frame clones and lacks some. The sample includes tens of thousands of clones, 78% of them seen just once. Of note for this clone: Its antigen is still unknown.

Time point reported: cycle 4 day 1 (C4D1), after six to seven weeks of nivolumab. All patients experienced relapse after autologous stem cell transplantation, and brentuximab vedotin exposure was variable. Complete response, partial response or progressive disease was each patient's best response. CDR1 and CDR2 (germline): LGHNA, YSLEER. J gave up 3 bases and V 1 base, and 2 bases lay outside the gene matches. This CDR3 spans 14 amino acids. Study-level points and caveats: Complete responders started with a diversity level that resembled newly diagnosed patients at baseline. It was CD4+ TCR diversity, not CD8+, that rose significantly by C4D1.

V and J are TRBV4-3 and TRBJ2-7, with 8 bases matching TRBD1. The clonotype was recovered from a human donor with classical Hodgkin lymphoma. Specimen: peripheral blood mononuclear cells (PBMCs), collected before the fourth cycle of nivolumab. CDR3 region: CASSQVTGGYEQYF. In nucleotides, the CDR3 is TGCGCCAGCAGCCAAGTCACAGGGGGCTACGAGCAGTACTTC.